What follows describes a single T cell receptor (beta chain). Its antigen is as yet unknown. These data come from a study of T cell responses to AZD1222 COVID-19 vaccine. General observations from the study: The study found Spike-specific TCR breadth and depth rose after two AZD1222 doses. Baseline serology detected seropositivity in only six AZD1222 recipients. Of spike-specific TCRs, nearly half reportedly target regions left unmutated in variants. Vaccine-related CD4 TCRs covered spike, predominating at 160-218 and 743-854.

Assay: immunoSEQ multiplex PCR; the TCRdb copy retains only in-frame clones and omits some. The data hold about 120,000 clones, with about nine tenths observed a single time. Trimming cost V 4 bases and J 2 bases, with 7 bases left between them. This CDR3 contains 14 residues. Germline CDR1 reads KGHDR; CDR2 reads SFDVKD. The receptor was derived from an adult in good health. The input for sequencing was peripheral blood, taken on day 0 of AZD1222 vaccination. This sequence joins TRBV24-1 and TRBJ2-2; D unresolved. This CDR3 is CATSESSNTGELFF. The CDR3 DNA reads as TGTGCCACCAGTGAGAGTAGCAACACCGGGGAGCTGTTTTTT.